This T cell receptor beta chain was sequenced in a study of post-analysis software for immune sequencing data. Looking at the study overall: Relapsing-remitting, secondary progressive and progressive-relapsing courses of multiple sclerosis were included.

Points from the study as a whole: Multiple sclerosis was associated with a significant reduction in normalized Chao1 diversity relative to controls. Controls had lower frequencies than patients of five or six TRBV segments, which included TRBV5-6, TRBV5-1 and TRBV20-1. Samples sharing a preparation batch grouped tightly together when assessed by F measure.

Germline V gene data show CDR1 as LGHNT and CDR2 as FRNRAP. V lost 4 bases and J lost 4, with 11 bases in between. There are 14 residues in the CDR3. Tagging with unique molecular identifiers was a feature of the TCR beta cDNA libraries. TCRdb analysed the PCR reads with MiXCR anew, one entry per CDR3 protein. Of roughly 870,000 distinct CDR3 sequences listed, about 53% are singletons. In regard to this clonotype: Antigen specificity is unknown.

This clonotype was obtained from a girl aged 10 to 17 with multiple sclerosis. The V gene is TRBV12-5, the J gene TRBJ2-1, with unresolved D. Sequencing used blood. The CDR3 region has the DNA TGTGCTAGTGGTTCCCCCCGGATGTACAATGAGCAGTTCTTC. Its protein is CASGSPRMYNEQFF.